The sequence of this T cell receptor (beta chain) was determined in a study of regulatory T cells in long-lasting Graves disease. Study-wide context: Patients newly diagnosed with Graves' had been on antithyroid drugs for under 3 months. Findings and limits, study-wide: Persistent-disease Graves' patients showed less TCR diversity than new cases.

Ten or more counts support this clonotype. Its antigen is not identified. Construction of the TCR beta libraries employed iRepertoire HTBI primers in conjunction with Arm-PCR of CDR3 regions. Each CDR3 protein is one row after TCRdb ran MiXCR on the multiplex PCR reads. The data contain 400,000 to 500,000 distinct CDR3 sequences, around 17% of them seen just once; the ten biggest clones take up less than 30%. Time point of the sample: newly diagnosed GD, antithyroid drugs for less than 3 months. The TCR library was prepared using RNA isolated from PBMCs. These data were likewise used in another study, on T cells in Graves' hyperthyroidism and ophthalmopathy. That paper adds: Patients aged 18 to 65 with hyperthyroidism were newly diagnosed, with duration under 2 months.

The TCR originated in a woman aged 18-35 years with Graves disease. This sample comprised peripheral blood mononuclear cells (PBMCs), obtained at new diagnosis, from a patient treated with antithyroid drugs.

The CDR3 reads CASSISGKMQETQYF. CDR3 DNA: TGTGCCAGCAGTATTAGCGGGAAAATGCAAGAGACCCAGTACTTC. The V gene is TRBV28, the J gene TRBJ2-5; 8 bases line up with TRBD2. Germline V lookup: CDR1 MDHEN, CDR2 SYDVKM. Trimming removed 5 bases from V and 2 bases from J; junction bases left unmatched: 7. CDR3 length: 15 amino acids.